This TCR beta chain was sequenced during a study of shared clonotypes between healthy human individuals. Whole-study context: Two women and a few men aged 18 to 49 served as donors.

The V gene's germline CDR1 is MNHEY and CDR2 SMNVEV (reference sequence). The V and J ends lost 6 bases and 0 bases respectively, with 9 bases between them. The CDR3 has 15 amino acids. Within Nashville, Tennessee resided all donors, each a Caucasian adult. A split of CD4+ cells into CD45RA+ naive and CD45RA-negative memory subsets was performed. Deep was the level at which the assay was run. The repertoire was sequenced with immunoSEQ multiplex PCR; TCRdb's copy has only in-frame clones and lacks some. The sample contains some 1 million clones, around 74% of which appear only once. The rearrangement links TRBV27 to TRBJ1-6; no clear D gene. The clonotype comes from a man between 18 and 35 years old in good health. The source material was memory CD4+ T cells sorted from blood. Specified subset: CD45RA-negative fraction. This CDR3 reads CASSELSSYNSPLHF. CDR3 bases: TGTGCCAGCAGCGAACTTAGCTCCTATAATTCACCCCTCCACTTT.